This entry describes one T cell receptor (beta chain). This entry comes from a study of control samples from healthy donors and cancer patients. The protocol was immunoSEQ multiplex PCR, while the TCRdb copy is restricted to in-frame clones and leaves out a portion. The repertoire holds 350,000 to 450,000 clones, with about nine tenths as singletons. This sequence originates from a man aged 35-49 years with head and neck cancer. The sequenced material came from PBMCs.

CDR3 in amino acids: CAWGGRGGEQYF. The CDR3 bases are TGTGCCTGGGGGGGACGTGGGGGCGAGCAGTACTTC. V and J are TRBV30 and TRBJ2-7; D is perhaps TRBD1 or TRBD2 (5 bases each). Germline V CDR1 and CDR2: GTSNPN, SVGIG (reference sequence). The V and J ends lost 5 bases and 6 bases respectively, with 14 bases between them. The CDR3 has 12 amino acids.